The sequence of this T cell receptor (beta chain) was determined in a study of control samples from healthy donors and cancer patients. The CDR3 is 15 amino acids. CDR1 MGHDK and CDR2 SYGVNS come from the germline V gene. The V and J ends lost 3 bases and 4 bases respectively, with 15 bases between them. Clones were sequenced by immunoSEQ multiplex PCR, and TCRdb holds only the in-frame ones, with some missing. The sample contains approximately 180,000 clones, 94% of which appear only once. This clonotype originated in a woman between 18 and 29 years old in good health. The sample comprised blood. The V call is TRBV25-1, the J call TRBJ1-2; a weak D match, TRBD1 (5 bases). The CDR3 DNA follows: TGTGCCAGCAGTGAGTCAGCCGACAGTCTCTATGGCTACACCTTC. Amino acids: CASSESADSLYGYTF.